The source of this T cell receptor (beta chain) is a study of T cells expressing NK-cell markers. For each CDR3 protein, TCRdb gives one entry from its re-call of the 5' RACE reads, without DNA. The sample totals roughly 280,000 distinct CDR3 sequences; its top ten clones hold about 0.4%. This CDR3 region has 14 residues. Germline V gene sequence: CDR1 LGHDT, CDR2 YNNKEL (reference sequence). The TCR was taken from a man aged 18-30 years in good health. The sequenced sample was blood T cells: a sorted CD56 or NKG2C T cell subset, CD4+ or CD8+ T cells, or bulk PBMC T cells (not recorded which). This chain connects TRBV3-1 to TRBJ2-7; checking the TCRdb D call of TRBD1 is not possible without DNA. CDR3 loop: CASSQRFAGDEQYF.